The TCR beta chain described here comes from a study of T cells in Graves' hyperthyroidism and ophthalmopathy. This clonotype was counted at least ten times. CDR3 length: 16 residues. Germline trimming cut 4 bases from V and 3 bases from J; bases unmatched to any gene: 9. Germline assignment: CDR1 MNHNS and CDR2 SASEGT. What was amplified from RNA transcripts were TCR beta CDR3 regions. A set of HTBI primers served as the primers for a first-round RT-PCR of the TCR CDR3. Via MiXCR, TCRdb re-called the multiplex PCR reads, giving one row per CDR3 protein. The sample holds 540,000 or so distinct CDR3 sequences; 15% to 18% are singletons and the top ten take roughly 7.3%.

This sequence joins TRBV6-1 and TRBJ1-5; 7 positions agree with TRBD1. This sequence originates from a woman between 25 and 40 years old with Graves' hyperthyroidism. Sequencing was carried out using blood. CDR3 in amino acids: CASSGQGFMNNQPQHF. In nucleotides, the CDR3 is TGTGCCAGCAGTGGACAGGGTTTCATGAACAATCAGCCCCAGCATTTT.